This T cell receptor beta chain comes out of a study of technical replicates of blood from a handful of donors. TCRdb's copy holds only in-frame clones and misses some; the assay was immunoSEQ multiplex PCR. The sample lists about 81,000 clones, approximately 96% occurring once. V lost 0 bases to trimming and J lost 5 bases, with 5 bases between them. The CDR3 is 12 residues long. The germline CDR1 and CDR2 sequences are SGHNT and YYREEE (reference sequence). The sample taken for sequencing was T cells isolated from PBMCs. The origin of this receptor is a human donor in good health. V usage is TRBV5-4 and J usage is TRBJ1-2; D remains unclear. The CDR3 bases are TGTGCCAGCAGCTTGGAGGAGTATGGCTACACCTTC. Its translation: CASSLEEYGYTF. The full variable domain, in which reference TRBV5-4 and TRBJ1-2 provide the parts outside the CDR3, is ETGVTQSPTHLIKTRGQQVTLRCSSQSGHNTVSWYQQALGQGPQFIFQYYREEENGRGNFPPRFSGLQFPNYSSELNVNALELDDSALYLCASSLEEYGYTFGSGTRLTVV.